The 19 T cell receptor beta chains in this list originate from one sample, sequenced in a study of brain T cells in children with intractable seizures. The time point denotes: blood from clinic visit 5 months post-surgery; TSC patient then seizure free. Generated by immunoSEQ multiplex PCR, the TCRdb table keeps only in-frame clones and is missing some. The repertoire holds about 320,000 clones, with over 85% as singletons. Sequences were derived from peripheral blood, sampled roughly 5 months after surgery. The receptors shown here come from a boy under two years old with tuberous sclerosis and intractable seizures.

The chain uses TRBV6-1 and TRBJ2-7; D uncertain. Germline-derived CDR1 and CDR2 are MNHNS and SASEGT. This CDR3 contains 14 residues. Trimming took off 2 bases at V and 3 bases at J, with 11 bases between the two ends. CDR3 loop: CASSELGAGYEQYF. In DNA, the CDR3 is TGTGCCAGCAGTGAACTGGGCGCAGGCTACGAGCAGTACTTC.

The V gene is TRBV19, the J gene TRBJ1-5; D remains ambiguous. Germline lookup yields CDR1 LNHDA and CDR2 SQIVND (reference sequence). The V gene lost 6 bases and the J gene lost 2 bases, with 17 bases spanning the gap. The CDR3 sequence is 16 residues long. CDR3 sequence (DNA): TGTGCCAGTAGCCGCGACGAAGCGGCAGGCAATCAGCCCCAGCATTTT. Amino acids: CASSRDEAAGNQPQHF.

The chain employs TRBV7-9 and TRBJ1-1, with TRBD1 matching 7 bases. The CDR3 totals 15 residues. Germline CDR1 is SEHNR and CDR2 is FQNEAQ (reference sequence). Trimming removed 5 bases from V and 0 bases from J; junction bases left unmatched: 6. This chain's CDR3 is CASSPGTALNTEAFF. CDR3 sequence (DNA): TGTGCCAGCAGCCCGGGGACAGCTTTGAACACTGAAGCTTTCTTT. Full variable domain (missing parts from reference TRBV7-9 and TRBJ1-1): DTGVSQNPRHKITKRGQNVTFRCDPISEHNRLYWYRQTLGQGPEFLTYFQNEAQLEKSRLLSDRFSAERPKGSFSTLEIQRTEQGDSAMYLCASSPGTALNTEAFFGQGTRLTVV.

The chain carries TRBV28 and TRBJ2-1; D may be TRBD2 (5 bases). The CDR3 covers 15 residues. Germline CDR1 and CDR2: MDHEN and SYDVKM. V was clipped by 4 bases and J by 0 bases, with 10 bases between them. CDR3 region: CASSYQRSSYNEQFF. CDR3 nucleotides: TGTGCCAGCAGTTATCAGCGGAGCTCCTACAATGAGCAGTTCTTC.

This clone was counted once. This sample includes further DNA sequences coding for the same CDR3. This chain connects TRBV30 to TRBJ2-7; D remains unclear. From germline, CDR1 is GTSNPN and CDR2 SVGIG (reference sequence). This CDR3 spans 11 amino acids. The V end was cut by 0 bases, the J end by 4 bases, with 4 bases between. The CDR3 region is CAWSVGYEQYF. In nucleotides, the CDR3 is TGTGCCTGGAGTGTGGGGTACGAGCAGTACTTC.

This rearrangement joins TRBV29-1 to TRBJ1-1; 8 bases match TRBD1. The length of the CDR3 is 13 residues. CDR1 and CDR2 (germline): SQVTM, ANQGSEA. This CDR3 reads CITRGQVNTEAFF. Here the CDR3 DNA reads TGCATTACTAGGGGACAGGTGAACACTGAAGCTTTCTTT.

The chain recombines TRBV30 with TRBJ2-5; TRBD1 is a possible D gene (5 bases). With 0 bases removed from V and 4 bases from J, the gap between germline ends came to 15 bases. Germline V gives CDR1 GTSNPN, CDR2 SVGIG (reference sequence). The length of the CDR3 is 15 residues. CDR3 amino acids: CAWSVGQGVSETQYF. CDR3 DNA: TGTGCCTGGAGTGTAGGGCAGGGTGTTTCAGAGACCCAGTACTTC.

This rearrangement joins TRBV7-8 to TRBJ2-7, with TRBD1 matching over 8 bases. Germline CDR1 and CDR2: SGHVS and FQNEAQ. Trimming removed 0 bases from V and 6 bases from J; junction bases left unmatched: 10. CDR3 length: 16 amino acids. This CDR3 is CASSLAGGQAIGEQYF. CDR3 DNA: TGTGCCAGCAGCTTAGCGGGGGGACAGGCTATCGGCGAGCAGTACTTC.

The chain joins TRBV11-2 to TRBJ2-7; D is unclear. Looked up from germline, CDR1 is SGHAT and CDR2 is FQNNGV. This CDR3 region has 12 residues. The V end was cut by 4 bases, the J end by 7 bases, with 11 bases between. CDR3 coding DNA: TGTGCCAGCAGCTCAGACCTCCGGGAGCAGTACTTC. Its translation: CASSSDLREQYF.

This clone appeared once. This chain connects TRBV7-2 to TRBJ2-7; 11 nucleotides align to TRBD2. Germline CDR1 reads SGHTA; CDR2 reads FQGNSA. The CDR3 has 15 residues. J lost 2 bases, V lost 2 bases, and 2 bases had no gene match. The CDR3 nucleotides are TGTGCCAGCAGCTTAAGTAGCGGGGGGGCCTACGAGCAGTACTTC. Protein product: CASSLSSGGAYEQYF. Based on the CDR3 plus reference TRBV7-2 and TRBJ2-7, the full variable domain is GAGVSQSPSNKVTEKGKDVELRCDPISGHTALYWYRQSLGQGLEFLIYFQGNSAPDKSGLPSDRFSAERTGGSVSTLTIQRTQQEDSAVYLCASSLSSGGAYEQYFGPGTRLTVT.

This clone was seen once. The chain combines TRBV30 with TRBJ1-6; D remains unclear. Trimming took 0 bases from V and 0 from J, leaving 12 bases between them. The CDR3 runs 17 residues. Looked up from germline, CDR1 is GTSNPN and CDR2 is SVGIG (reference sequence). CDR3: CAWSVHPATSYNSPLHF. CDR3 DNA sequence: TGTGCCTGGAGTGTACACCCTGCGACCTCCTATAATTCACCCCTCCACTTT.

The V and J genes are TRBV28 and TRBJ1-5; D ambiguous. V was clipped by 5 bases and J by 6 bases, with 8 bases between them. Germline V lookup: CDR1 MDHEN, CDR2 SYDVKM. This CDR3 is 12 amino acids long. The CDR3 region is CASSPPGQPQHF. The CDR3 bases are TGTGCCAGCAGTCCCCCCGGTCAGCCCCAGCATTTT.

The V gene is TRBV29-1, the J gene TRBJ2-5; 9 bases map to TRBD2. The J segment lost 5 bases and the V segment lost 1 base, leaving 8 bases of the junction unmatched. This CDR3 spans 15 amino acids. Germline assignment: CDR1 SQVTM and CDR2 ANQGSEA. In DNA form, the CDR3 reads TGCAGCGTTGAAGCTCCTAGCGGGGCCAGTGAGACCCAGTACTTC. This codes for CSVEAPSGASETQYF.

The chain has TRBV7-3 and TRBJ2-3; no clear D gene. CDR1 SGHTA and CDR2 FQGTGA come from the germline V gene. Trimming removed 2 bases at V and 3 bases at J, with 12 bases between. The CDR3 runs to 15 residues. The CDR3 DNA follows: TGTGCCAGCAGCTTAGAGGCAGCTAGGACAGATACGCAGTATTTT. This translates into CASSLEAARTDTQYF. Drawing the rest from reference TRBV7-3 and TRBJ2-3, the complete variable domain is GAGVSQTPSNKVTEKGKYVELRCDPISGHTALYWYRQSLGQGPEFLIYFQGTGAADDSGLPNDRFFAVRPEGSVSTLKIQRTERGDSAVYLCASSLEAARTDTQYFGPGTRLTVL.

The CDR3 nucleotides read TGTGCCAGGCAGGGATCGGCTGAAGCTTTCTTT. It codes for CARQGSAEAFF. The rearrangement joins TRBV2 to TRBJ1-1; perhaps TRBD1 as D (5 bases). The CDR3 runs 11 residues. Trimming shortened V by 9 bases and J by 6 bases, and 11 bases separated the two germline ends. The germline CDR1 and CDR2 sequences are SNHLY and FYNNEI.

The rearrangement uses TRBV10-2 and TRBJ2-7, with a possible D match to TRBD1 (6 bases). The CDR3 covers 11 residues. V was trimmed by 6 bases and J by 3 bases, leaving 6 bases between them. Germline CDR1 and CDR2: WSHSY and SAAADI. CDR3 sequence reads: CASRGGYEQYF. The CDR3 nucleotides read TGCGCCAGCAGAGGGGGCTACGAGCAGTACTTC.

The CDR3 sequence: CASSPTGASGSNEQFF. The CDR3 nucleotides read TGTGCCAGCAGCCCGACAGGGGCTAGCGGGAGCAATGAGCAGTTCTTC. The chain couples TRBV7-3 to TRBJ2-1, with 10 bases fitting TRBD2. The germline CDR1 and CDR2 sequences are SGHTA and FQGTGA. V lost 5 bases and J lost 6; bases outside the gene matches: 10. The CDR3 extends over 16 amino acids.

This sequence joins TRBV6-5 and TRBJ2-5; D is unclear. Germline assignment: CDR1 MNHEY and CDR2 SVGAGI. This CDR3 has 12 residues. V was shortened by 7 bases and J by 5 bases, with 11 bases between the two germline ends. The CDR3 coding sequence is TGTGCCAGCAACGCTTATCGCGAGACCCAGTACTTC. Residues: CASNAYRETQYF.

CDR3 bases: TGTGCCAGCAGCAAATGGGCAGGGTGGACTGAAGCTTTCTTT. Its protein is CASSKWAGWTEAFF. V usage is TRBV5-6 and J usage is TRBJ1-1; tentative D call: TRBD1 (5 bases). V was clipped by 4 bases and J by 5 bases, with 15 bases between them. The V gene's germline CDR1 is SGHDT and CDR2 YYEEEE. This CDR3 has 14 amino acids.